These 18 T cell receptor beta chains share one sample of origin, sequenced in a study of T cells in Graves' hyperthyroidism and ophthalmopathy. RNA transcripts gave rise to amplified TCR beta CDR3 regions. The study used the HTBI primer set for a first-round RT-PCR of the TCR CDR3. From the multiplex PCR reads, TCRdb called clonotypes with MiXCR, one entry per CDR3 protein. Of about 360,000 distinct CDR3 sequences listed, roughly 13% are singletons. Sequencing used blood. The receptors here all came from a woman aged 18-29 years with Graves' hyperthyroidism.

CDR3 sequence reads: CSARGTLELFF. For the CDR3, the DNA is TGCAGTGCTAGAGGGACTCTCGAACTGTTTTTT. This chain joins TRBV20-1 and TRBJ1-4; D is undetermined. This CDR3 is 11 amino acids long. The V and J ends lost 1 base and 12 bases respectively, with 9 bases between them. Germline lookup yields CDR1 DFQATT and CDR2 SNEGSKA (reference sequence).

In this sample, this clonotype turned up a few times. The chain carries TRBV12-5 and TRBJ2-5; D is unclear. The ends were cut back, 1 base at V and 5 bases at J, with 2 bases in the middle. This CDR3 region has 11 residues. The germline V gene encodes CDR1 LGHNT and CDR2 FRNRAP. The CDR3 loop is CASGLEETQYF. In DNA form, the CDR3 reads TGTGCTAGTGGTTTGGAGGAGACCCAGTACTTC.

This clonotype was counted at least ten times. The V gene is TRBV6-2 or TRBV6-3, the J gene TRBJ2-5, with a tentative D call TRBD1 (5 bases). The CDR3 spans 14 residues. Germline V CDR1 and CDR2: MNHEY, SVGEGT. The V gene lost 5 bases and the J gene lost 2 bases, with 12 bases spanning the gap. CDR3 region: CASSTRQIQETQYF. In DNA form, the CDR3 reads TGTGCCAGCAGTACTCGACAGATACAAGAGACCCAGTACTTC.

This clonotype was found many times. The gene calls are TRBV11-2 and TRBJ2-7; D is unresolved. Looked up from germline, CDR1 is SGHAT and CDR2 is FQNNGV. V lost 6 bases and J 2 bases, leaving 11 bases between the germline ends. The CDR3 runs to 13 residues. Here the CDR3 reads CASRRGRTYEQYF. The CDR3 DNA reads as TGTGCCAGCAGACGCGGACGGACCTACGAGCAGTACTTC.

At least ten counts were recorded for this clonotype. V is TRBV30 and J is TRBJ1-1; D is ambiguous. V gave up 0 bases and J gave up 4 bases, with 12 bases separating them. This CDR3 is 14 amino acids long. Germline CDR1 is GTSNPN and CDR2 is SVGIG (reference sequence). This CDR3 reads CAWSVSGGTTEAFF. The DNA of the CDR3 is TGTGCCTGGAGTGTAAGTGGAGGTACCACTGAAGCTTTCTTT.

This clonotype was seen at least ten times. The CDR3 loop is CSVKTVQGPRAEAFF. The CDR3 DNA reads TGCAGCGTCAAGACGGTACAGGGTCCGAGGGCTGAAGCTTTCTTT. The chain couples TRBV29-1 to TRBJ1-1; possibly TRBD1 for D (6 bases). The V gene's germline CDR1 is SQVTM and CDR2 ANQGSEA. V lost 6 bases to trimming and J lost 6 bases, with 23 bases between them. The CDR3 is 15 amino acids.

The chain carries TRBV4-1 and TRBJ1-5; the D gene is possibly TRBD1 (5 bases). There are 17 residues in the CDR3. CDR1 and CDR2 from the germline V gene are MGHRA and YSYEKL. V lost 3 bases to trimming and J lost 1 base, with 16 bases between them. CDR3 protein: CASSQHNGGMSNQPQHF. The CDR3 nucleotides are TGCGCCAGCAGCCAGCACAATGGGGGGATGAGCAATCAGCCCCAGCATTTT.

This clonotype was seen ten or more times. The J gene is TRBJ2-3, the V gene TRBV5-1; 13 positions match TRBD2. The V gene's germline CDR1 is SGHRS and CDR2 YFSETQ. The CDR3 contains 17 residues. Unmatched junction bases numbered 4, after V lost 1 base and J lost 2 bases. CDR3 protein: CASSLLTSGGITDTQYF. CDR3 in DNA: TGCGCCAGCAGCTTGTTGACTAGCGGGGGGATCACAGATACGCAGTATTTT.

This sequence joins TRBV27 and TRBJ1-3; the D is unclear. The V gene's germline CDR1 is MNHEY and CDR2 SMNVEV (reference sequence). V lost 7 bases to trimming and J lost 0 bases, with 10 bases between them. CDR3 length: 14 residues. CDR3 sequence: CASTSAHSGNTIYF. The CDR3 DNA is TGTGCCAGCACCTCGGCGCACTCTGGAAACACCATATATTTT.

This clonotype was counted a single time. The chain links TRBV2 to TRBJ1-4, with D perhaps TRBD1 (5 bases). The V end was cut by 4 bases, the J end by 7 bases, with 13 bases between. The CDR3 has 14 residues. The germline V gene has CDR1 SNHLY and CDR2 FYNNEI. The CDR3 loop is CASSGQGSFEKLFF. The CDR3 DNA reads TGTGCCAGCAGTGGGCAGGGCTCGTTTGAAAAACTGTTTTTT.

Notes on this clonotype: With a much larger clone just one base away, this may be a read error. V is TRBV3-1 and J is TRBJ2-5, with a tentative D call TRBD2 (6 bases). CDR1 is LGHDT and CDR2 is YNNKEL in the germline V gene (reference sequence). The CDR3 loop spans 13 amino acids. Trimming left V 0 bases short and J 7 bases short, with 9 bases between. The DNA for the CDR3 is TGTGCCAGCAGCCAAGACCGGGGAGGGACCCAGTACTTC. It specifies CASSQDRGGTQYF.

This clonotype has at least ten counts. The rearrangement uses TRBV28 and TRBJ1-1; 7 bases match TRBD1. CDR1 and CDR2 from the germline V gene are MDHEN and SYDVKM. The CDR3 has 13 amino acids. Trimming cost V 7 bases and J 4 bases; bases outside gene matches: 6. CDR3 region: CASIRKGATEAFF. In DNA form, the CDR3 reads TGTGCCAGCATTCGGAAGGGGGCCACTGAAGCTTTCTTT. The complete variable domain, with remaining parts taken from reference TRBV28 and TRBJ1-1, reads DVKVTQSSRYLVKRTGEKVFLECVQDMDHENMFWYRQDPGLGLRLIYFSYDVKMKEKGDIPEGYSVSREKKERFSLILESASTNQTSMYLCASIRKGATEAFFGQGTRLTVV.

The chain links TRBV3-1 to TRBJ2-2; D is unclear. V lost 6 bases and J lost 3, with 11 bases in between. CDR3 size: 14 residues. CDR1 is LGHDT, CDR2 YNNKEL, per germline (reference sequence). The CDR3 protein is CASRQSSYTGELFF. CDR3 bases: TGTGCCAGCAGACAGTCAAGTTACACCGGGGAGCTGTTTTTT.

The J gene is TRBJ1-1, the V gene TRBV5-6; no firm D call. The germline gives CDR1 SGHDT, CDR2 YYEEEE. The CDR3 consists of 16 residues. The V end lost 2 bases, the J end lost 7 bases, and 21 bases lay between the germline ends. CDR3 coding DNA: TGTGCCAGCAGCTTAGTTGGACGGGGAAAAAGGAGTGAAGCTTTCTTT. It codes for CASSLVGRGKRSEAFF.

This clonotype turned up a few times. This rearrangement joins TRBV28 to TRBJ1-3; D ambiguous. Germline V gene data show CDR1 as MDHEN and CDR2 as SYDVKM. The V and J ends lost 6 bases and 4 bases respectively, with 16 bases between them. There are 15 residues in the CDR3. CDR3 residues: CASSGGEAPGNTIYF. In nucleotides, the CDR3 is TGTGCCAGCAGCGGTGGGGAAGCTCCGGGAAACACCATATATTTT. The full variable domain, its missing parts supplied by reference TRBV28 and TRBJ1-3, is DVKVTQSSRYLVKRTGEKVFLECVQDMDHENMFWYRQDPGLGLRLIYFSYDVKMKEKGDIPEGYSVSREKKERFSLILESASTNQTSMYLCASSGGEAPGNTIYFGEGSWLTVV.

At least ten counts were recorded for this clonotype. The chain joins TRBV10-3 to TRBJ2-7; the D is unclear. CDR1 is ENHRY, CDR2 SYGVKD, per germline. The V and J ends lost 11 bases and 4 bases respectively, with 18 bases between them. This CDR3 is built from 13 residues. CDR3: CASQSVPGYEQYF. In nucleotides, the CDR3 is TGTGCCTCACAGAGTGTACCGGGTTACGAGCAGTACTTC.

This clonotype has ten or more counts. V gene TRBV20-1 combines with J gene TRBJ1-1; a possible D gene is TRBD1 (5 bases). CDR1 is DFQATT and CDR2 is SNEGSKA in the germline V gene (reference sequence). This CDR3 contains 15 residues. Trimming shortened V by 7 bases and J by 1 base, and 19 bases separated the two germline ends. CDR3 in DNA: TGCAGTGGCCGGGGGATAGGACACCCGAACACTGAAGCTTTCTTT. Amino acids: CSGRGIGHPNTEAFF.

This clonotype has a handful of counts. DNA for the CDR3: TGTGCCAGCAGCCCAGGACAGGGGGCTGAGTACGAGCAGTACTTC. Translated: CASSPGQGAEYEQYF. The genes are TRBV7-2 and TRBJ2-7; 11 bases map to TRBD1. The V and J ends lost 5 bases and 4 bases, in that order; junction bases with no gene match: 7. Germline V gene lookup returns CDR1 SGHTA and CDR2 FQGNSA. The CDR3 covers 15 residues.